These T cell receptor beta chains were read from a single sample in a study of T cell responses to AZD1222 COVID-19 vaccine. Produced via immunoSEQ multiplex PCR; TCRdb's table is partial and in-frame only. Here the sample spans about 100,000 clones, around 94% being singletons. The material was peripheral blood, obtained on day 0 of AZD1222 vaccination. The receptors were sampled from an adult in good health. Each CDR3 is given with its conserved first and last residue. The order of the fields is D gene, clone size, V gene, J gene, CDR3 DNA, CDR3 protein. D genes are given only for firm matches. Clone size, where shown, is once, few, many, or a class for clones that have expanded.

-,-,TRBV19,TRBJ2-7,TGTGCCAGTAGCATGAGTCGGAGCACCACCTACGAGCAGTACTTC,CASSMSRSTTYEQYF
-,-,TRBV5-5,TRBJ2-3,TGTGCCAGCAGCCAACCCGCGGATACGCAGTATTTT,CASSQPADTQYF
-,-,TRBV29-1,TRBJ2-1,TGCAGCGCCCGAGGCGAGTACAATGAGCAGTTCTTC,CSARGEYNEQFF
-,few,TRBV7-9,TRBJ1-1,TGTGCCAGCAGCTTACAGGGTGGGGCTGAAGCTTTCTTT,CASSLQGGAEAFF
TRBD2,-,TRBV7-3,TRBJ2-1,TGTGCCAGCAGCTTAACATCGACTAGCGTAAAGCAGTTCTTC,CASSLTSTSVKQFF
-,-,TRBV4-1,TRBJ2-7,TGCGCCAGCAGCCAAGGGGCGGCCGAAAAGCAGTACTTC,CASSQGAAEKQYF
-,once,TRBV6-4,TRBJ2-7,TGTGCCAGCAGGGTGAGGTCCTACGAGCAGTACTTC,CASRVRSYEQYF
TRBD2,-,TRBV7-3,TRBJ2-5,TGTGCCAGCAGCTTATTAGGCGGGAGGGCCAGGGAGACCCAGTACTTC,CASSLLGGRARETQYF
-,-,TRBV30,TRBJ2-2,TGTGCCTTCCCCCGGGACGGGAACACCGGGGAGCTGTTTTTT,CAFPRDGNTGELFF
-,few,TRBV19,TRBJ1-1,TGTGCCAGTAACCCAGGAGGGTATAAAGCTTTCTTT,CASNPGGYKAFF
-,-,TRBV18,TRBJ2-5,TGTGCCAGCTCACCGGGGGTGGCCGAGACCCAGTACTTC,CASSPGVAETQYF
-,-,TRBV5-1,TRBJ1-4,TGCGCCAGCAGCTTGGCGGGAGGGCCTAATGAAAAACTGTTTTTT,CASSLAGGPNEKLFF
TRBD1,-,TRBV14,TRBJ1-2,TGTGCCAGCAGCCAAGCACAGGGGGGTTTTGATGGCTACACCTTC,CASSQAQGGFDGYTF
TRBD1,-,TRBV11-2,TRBJ1-4,TGTGCCAGCAGCTTAACGCGGGTAGGGACAGCTAATGAAAAACTGTTTTTT,CASSLTRVGTANEKLFF
-,few,TRBV11-2,TRBJ2-7,TGTGCCAGCAGCTTACAGGGGAGGACGTACGAGCAGTACTTC,CASSLQGRTYEQYF
TRBD1,-,TRBV19,TRBJ1-1,TGTGCCAGTAGTGCACGGGGGACAGTGAACACTGAAGCTTTCTTT,CASSARGTVNTEAFF
TRBD1,-,TRBV10-3,TRBJ2-3,TGTGCCATCAGGGGGACAGAGACAGATACGCAGTATTTT,CAIRGTETDTQYF
TRBD1,-,TRBV19,TRBJ1-2,TGTGCCAGTAGCTGGACAGGGTCTAACTATGGCTACACCTTC,CASSWTGSNYGYTF
TRBD1,-,TRBV6-5,TRBJ1-5,TGTGCCAGCAATTCAGGGGGAATCAATCAGCCCCAGCATTTT,CASNSGGINQPQHF